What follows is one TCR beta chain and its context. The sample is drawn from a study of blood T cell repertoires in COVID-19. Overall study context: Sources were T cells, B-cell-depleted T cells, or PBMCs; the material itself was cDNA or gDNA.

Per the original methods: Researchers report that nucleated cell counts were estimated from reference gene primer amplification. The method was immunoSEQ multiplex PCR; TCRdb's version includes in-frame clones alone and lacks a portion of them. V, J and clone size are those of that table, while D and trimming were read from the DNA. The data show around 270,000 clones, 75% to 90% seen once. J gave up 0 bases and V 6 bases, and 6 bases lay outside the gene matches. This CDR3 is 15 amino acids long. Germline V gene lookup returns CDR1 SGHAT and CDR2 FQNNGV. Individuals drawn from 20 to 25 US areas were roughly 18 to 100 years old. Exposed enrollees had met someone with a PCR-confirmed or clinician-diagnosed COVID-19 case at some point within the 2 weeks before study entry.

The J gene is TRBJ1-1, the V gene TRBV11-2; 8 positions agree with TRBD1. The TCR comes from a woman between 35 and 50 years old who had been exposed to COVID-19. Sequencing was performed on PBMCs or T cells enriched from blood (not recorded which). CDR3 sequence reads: CASREPGGMNTEAFF. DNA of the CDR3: TGTGCCAGCAGAGAGCCAGGGGGCATGAACACTGAAGCTTTCTTT.